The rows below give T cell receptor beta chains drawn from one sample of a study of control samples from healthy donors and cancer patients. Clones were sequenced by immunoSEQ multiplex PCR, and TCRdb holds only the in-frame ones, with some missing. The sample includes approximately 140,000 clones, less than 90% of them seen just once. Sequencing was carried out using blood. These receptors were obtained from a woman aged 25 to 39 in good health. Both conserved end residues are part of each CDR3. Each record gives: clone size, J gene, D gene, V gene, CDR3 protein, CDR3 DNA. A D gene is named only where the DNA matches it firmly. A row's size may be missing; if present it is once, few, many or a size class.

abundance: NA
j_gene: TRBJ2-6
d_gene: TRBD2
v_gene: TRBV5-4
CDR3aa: CASSPWGGNPTGANVLTF
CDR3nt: TGTGCCAGCAGCCCGTGGGGAGGGAACCCAACTGGGGCCAACGTCCTGACTTTC

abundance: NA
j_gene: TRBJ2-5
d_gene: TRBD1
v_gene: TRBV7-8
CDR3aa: CASFQGVGETQYF
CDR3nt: TGTGCCAGCTTCCAGGGGGTCGGAGAGACCCAGTACTTC

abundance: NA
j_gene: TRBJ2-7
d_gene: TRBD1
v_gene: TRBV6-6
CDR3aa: CASSDDRANYEQYF
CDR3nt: TGTGCCAGCAGTGACGACAGGGCGAATTACGAGCAGTACTTC

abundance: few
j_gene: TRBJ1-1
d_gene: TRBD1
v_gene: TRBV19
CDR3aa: CASSAGGITEAFF
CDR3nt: TGTGCCAGTAGTGCAGGGGGTATCACTGAAGCTTTCTTT

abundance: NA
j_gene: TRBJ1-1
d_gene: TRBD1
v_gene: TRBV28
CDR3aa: CASSLVDRASGAFF
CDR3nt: TGTGCCAGCAGTTTAGTGGACAGGGCTTCAGGAGCTTTCTTT

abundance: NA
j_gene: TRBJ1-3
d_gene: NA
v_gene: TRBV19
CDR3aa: CASNWPSGNTIYF
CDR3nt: TGTGCCAGCAATTGGCCCTCTGGAAACACCATATATTTT

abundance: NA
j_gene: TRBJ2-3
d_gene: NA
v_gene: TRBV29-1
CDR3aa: CSVGPRARGSADTQYF
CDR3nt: TGCAGCGTTGGGCCCAGGGCGCGCGGGTCCGCAGATACGCAGTATTTT

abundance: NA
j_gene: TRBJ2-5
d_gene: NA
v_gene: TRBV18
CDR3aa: CASSLTDSSQYF
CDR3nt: TGTGCCAGCTCACTTACGGACTCGTCCCAGTACTTC

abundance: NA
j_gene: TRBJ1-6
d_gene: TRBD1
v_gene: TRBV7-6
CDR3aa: CASASTGGESPLHF
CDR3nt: TGTGCCAGCGCCTCCACAGGGGGGGAATCACCCCTCCACTTT

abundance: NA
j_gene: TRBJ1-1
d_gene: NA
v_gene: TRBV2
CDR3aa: CASRPNTEAFF
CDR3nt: TGTGCCAGCAGACCTAACACTGAAGCTTTCTTT

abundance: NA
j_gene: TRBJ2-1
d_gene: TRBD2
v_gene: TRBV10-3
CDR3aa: CATTSELYNEQFF
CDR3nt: TGTGCCACTACTAGCGAGCTCTACAATGAGCAGTTCTTC

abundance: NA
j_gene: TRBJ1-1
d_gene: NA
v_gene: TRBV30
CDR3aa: CAWGHDTEAFF
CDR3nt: TGTGCCTGGGGACACGACACTGAAGCTTTCTTT

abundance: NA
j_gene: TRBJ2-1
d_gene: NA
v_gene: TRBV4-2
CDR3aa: CASSQGRNSNEQFF
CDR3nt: TGTGCCAGCAGCCAAGGACGAAATAGCAATGAGCAGTTCTTC

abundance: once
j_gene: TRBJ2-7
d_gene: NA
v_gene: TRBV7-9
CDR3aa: CASSPDCVAEQYF
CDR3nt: TGTGCCAGCAGCCCGGACTGTGTCGCCGAGCAGTACTTC